The subject of this entry is one T cell receptor beta chain. As yet, its antigen is unknown. These data originate in a study of a mutant IDH1 vaccine in newly diagnosed glioma. In the study overall: Treated patients, around 60% male and about 38% female, averaged roughly 43 years of age. Before enrollment, patients got radiotherapy alone, temozolomide alone, or mostly the combination.

The data were produced by immunoSEQ multiplex PCR, yet TCRdb's version contains in-frame clones alone and is incomplete. The repertoire holds about 120,000 clones, with 85% to 90% as singletons. This CDR3 has 14 amino acids. Germline CDR1 reads MNHEY; CDR2 reads SVGAGI. V lost 0 bases, J lost 4 bases, and 9 bases lay in between. Indicated time point: week 11, during vaccination. In every dose of vaccine, 300 ug of mutant IDH1 20-mer peptide was given alongside topical imiquimod. This receptor was obtained from a woman in her forties or fifties with glioma. The rearrangement links TRBV6-5 to TRBJ1-2; the D gene is possibly TRBD1 (5 bases). Source: PBMCs, taken from a glioma patient whose treatment included an IDH1 peptide vaccine. The CDR3 here is CASSYSLGLYGYTF. CDR3 coding DNA: TGTGCCAGCAGTTACTCGTTGGGACTCTATGGCTACACCTTC.